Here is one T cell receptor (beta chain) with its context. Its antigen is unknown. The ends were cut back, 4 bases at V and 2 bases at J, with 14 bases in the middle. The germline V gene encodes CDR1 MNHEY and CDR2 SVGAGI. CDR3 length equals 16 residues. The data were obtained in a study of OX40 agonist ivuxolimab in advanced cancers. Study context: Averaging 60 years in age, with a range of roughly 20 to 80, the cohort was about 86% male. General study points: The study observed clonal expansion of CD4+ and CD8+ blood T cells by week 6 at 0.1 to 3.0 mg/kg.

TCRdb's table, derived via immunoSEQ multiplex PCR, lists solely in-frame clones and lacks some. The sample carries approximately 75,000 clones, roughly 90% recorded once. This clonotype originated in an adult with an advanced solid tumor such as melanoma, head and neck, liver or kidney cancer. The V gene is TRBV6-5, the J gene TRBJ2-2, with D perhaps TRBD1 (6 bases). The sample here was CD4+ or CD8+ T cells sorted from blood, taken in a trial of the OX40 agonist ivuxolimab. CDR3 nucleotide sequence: TGTGCCAGCAGTTCCAGAAGGGACAAAAACACCGGGGAGCTGTTTTTT. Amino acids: CASSSRRDKNTGELFF.